The source of this TCR beta chain is a study of blood T cells in healthy people across ages. The second PCR ran roughly 7 to 11 cycles with a sample-barcoded 5' primer and J-beta primers. TCRdb reprocessed the 5' RACE reads with MiXCR, giving one entry per CDR3 protein. Here the sample spans about 1.1 million distinct CDR3 sequences, under 40% being singletons. Each sample gave at least 7 million isolated PBMCs. Concerning this clonotype itself: Antigen unknown.

CDR1 is LGHNA and CDR2 is YNFKEQ in the germline V gene. There are 12 residues in the CDR3. Findings and limits, study-wide: Whereas aged donors had fewer naive CD4+ cells, long-lived donors had more of them and higher diversity.

The source is a man younger than 35 in good health. The sample comprised blood. This rearrangement joins TRBV4-2 to TRBJ1-4; unclear D gene. The assigned J gene may be wrong: the sequence end matches TRBJ2-2 better. The CDR3 DNA reads TGTGCCAGCAGCCAAGCAGGCCGGGAGCTGTTTTTT. This gives the protein CASSQAGRELFF.